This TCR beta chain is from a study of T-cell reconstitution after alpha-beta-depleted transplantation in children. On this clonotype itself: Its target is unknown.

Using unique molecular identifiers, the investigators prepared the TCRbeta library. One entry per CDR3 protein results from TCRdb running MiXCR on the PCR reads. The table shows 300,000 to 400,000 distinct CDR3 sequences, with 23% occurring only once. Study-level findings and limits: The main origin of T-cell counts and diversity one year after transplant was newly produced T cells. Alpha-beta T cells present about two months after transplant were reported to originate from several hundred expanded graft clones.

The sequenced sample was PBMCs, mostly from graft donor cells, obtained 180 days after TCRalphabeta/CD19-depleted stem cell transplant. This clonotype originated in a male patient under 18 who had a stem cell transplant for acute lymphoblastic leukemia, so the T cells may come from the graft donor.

The CDR3 region has the DNA TGTGCCAGCAGCAGGACAGAAGGGGAGTATGGCTACACCTTC. Translating gives CASSRTEGEYGYTF. This chain uses TRBV2 with TRBJ1-2, with a possible D match to TRBD1 (6 bases). The length of the CDR3 is 14 residues. The germline V gene encodes CDR1 SNHLY and CDR2 FYNNEI. Trimming took off 6 bases at V and 5 bases at J, with 16 bases between the two ends.